This T cell receptor beta chain was documented in a study of T cell repertoires in cytomegalovirus infection. The wider study: HLA-B-restricted CMV epitopes that are well studied were used alongside recently identified HLA-C-restricted ones. Whole-study results and caveats: Of the TCR beta families, the public ones yielded a cumulative frequency that identified carriers of CMV plus the relevant HLA. What dominated the ex vivo response were HLA-C-restricted CMV-specific TCR beta clonotypes.

V gave up 0 bases and J gave up 4 bases, with 10 bases separating them. The V gene's germline CDR1 is SGDLS and CDR2 YYNGEE. CDR3 length: 14 amino acids. TCRdb used MiXCR to reprocess the reads, holding one entry per CDR3 protein. The table lists 62,000 or so distinct CDR3 sequences, 20% of them singletons. Turning to this clonotype: As yet, its antigen is unknown.

The gene calls are TRBV9 and TRBJ1-1, with D hard to call. This specimen was CD8+ T cells from cultured PBMCs, taken from culture after CMV antigen stimulation. This TCR derives from a human donor in good health (CMV status not recorded). Some clones in this sample may be carry-over from other donors' samples. CDR3 residues: CASSVVPDATEAFF. The DNA for the CDR3 is TGTGCCAGCAGCGTAGTCCCGGACGCCACTGAAGCTTTCTTT.